Listed below are T cell receptor beta chains from one sample, sequenced in a study of shared clonotypes between healthy human individuals. This table comes from immunoSEQ multiplex PCR, and its TCRdb copy is limited to in-frame clones, with some not included. The sample lists some 500,000 clones, 96% occurring once. The sample consisted of naive CD4+ T cells sorted from blood. Receptor source: a woman in her thirties in good health. Both conserved end residues are part of each CDR3. A D gene is named only where the DNA matches it firmly. Expanded clones are given a class, and other clones once, few, many or no size at all.

clone size: NA; V gene: TRBV10-3; J gene: TRBJ2-7; D gene: TRBD1; CDR3 DNA: TGTGCCATCAGTGACGGGACAGGGACCTACGAGCAGTACTTC; CDR3 protein: CAISDGTGTYEQYF
clone size: NA; V gene: TRBV6-5; J gene: TRBJ2-7; D gene: NA; CDR3 DNA: TGTGCCAGCAGTTACTCCCACAGTTACGAGCAGTACTTC; CDR3 protein: CASSYSHSYEQYF
clone size: NA; V gene: TRBV11-2; J gene: TRBJ1-2; D gene: NA; CDR3 DNA: TGTGCCAGCACCAATCTCAGCCGGTTCTATGGCTACACCTTC; CDR3 protein: CASTNLSRFYGYTF
clone size: NA; V gene: TRBV29-1; J gene: TRBJ2-1; D gene: NA; CDR3 DNA: TGCAGCGTGACCTACAATGAGCAGTTCTTC; CDR3 protein: CSVTYNEQFF
clone size: NA; V gene: TRBV6-1; J gene: TRBJ2-1; D gene: TRBD2; CDR3 DNA: TGTGCCAGCAGTGAAGGGGGACTAGCCCCGTACAATGAGCAGTTCTTC; CDR3 protein: CASSEGGLAPYNEQFF
clone size: NA; V gene: TRBV30; J gene: TRBJ2-1; D gene: NA; CDR3 DNA: TGTGCCTGGAGTCGAGTAGGGCTAGCACTGTACAATGAGCAGTTCTTC; CDR3 protein: CAWSRVGLALYNEQFF
clone size: NA; V gene: TRBV6-6; J gene: TRBJ2-7; D gene: TRBD2; CDR3 DNA: TGTGCCAGCAGCGGGGGGCTAGCGGGGACCTACGAGCAGTACTTC; CDR3 protein: CASSGGLAGTYEQYF
clone size: NA; V gene: TRBV9; J gene: TRBJ2-1; D gene: NA; CDR3 DNA: TGTGCCAGCAGCCCCGGCAGTGGGTACAATGAGCAGTTCTTC; CDR3 protein: CASSPGSGYNEQFF
clone size: NA; V gene: TRBV28; J gene: TRBJ1-5; D gene: NA; CDR3 DNA: TGTGCCAGCAGGCAGGGTAATCAGCCCCAGCATTTT; CDR3 protein: CASRQGNQPQHF
clone size: NA; V gene: TRBV29-1; J gene: TRBJ2-7; D gene: TRBD1; CDR3 DNA: TGCAGCGTATGGACAGGGACCTACGAGCAGTACTTC; CDR3 protein: CSVWTGTYEQYF
clone size: NA; V gene: TRBV5-6; J gene: TRBJ2-7; D gene: TRBD2; CDR3 DNA: TGTGCCAGCAGTCAGTTAGGGACTAAACCATACGAGCAGTACTTC; CDR3 protein: CASSQLGTKPYEQYF
clone size: NA; V gene: TRBV6-5; J gene: TRBJ2-2; D gene: NA; CDR3 DNA: TGTGCCAGCAAAACTGTAGCGTCTGTCGGGGAGCTGTTTTTT; CDR3 protein: CASKTVASVGELFF
clone size: once; V gene: TRBV4-2; J gene: TRBJ2-1; D gene: TRBD2; CDR3 DNA: TGTGCCAGCAGCCACACAGGACTAGCGGTGAACAATGAGCAGTTCTTC; CDR3 protein: CASSHTGLAVNNEQFF
clone size: once; V gene: TRBV19; J gene: TRBJ2-7; D gene: NA; CDR3 DNA: TGTGCCAGTAGATCCGCAGTCCCGCCGTACGAGCAGTACTTC; CDR3 protein: CASRSAVPPYEQYF
clone size: once; V gene: TRBV7-9; J gene: TRBJ1-6; D gene: TRBD1; CDR3 DNA: TGTGCCAGCAGCCCACAGGGACAGGGGAGCCCACCCCTCCACTTT; CDR3 protein: CASSPQGQGSPPLHF
clone size: NA; V gene: TRBV10-3; J gene: TRBJ1-3; D gene: NA; CDR3 DNA: TGTGCCATCAAGCCTCCTCCGGGATCTGGAAACACCATATATTTT; CDR3 protein: CAIKPPPGSGNTIYF